Sequencing of this T cell receptor (beta chain) was carried out in a study of blood T cells in healthy people across ages (dated by TCRdb to the mid-2010s). For the study in its entirety: Template switching captured roughly one uniquely barcoded TCR beta cDNA molecule per two T cells in model experiments. Using the same blood draw, the study looked at two additional independent replicas of 1 million unique cDNA reads for two donors, one aged 18 to 30 and the other aged 80 or older. The donors were divided into four age groups: young (average around 17 years), middle-aged (about 39), aged (62) and long-lived (82). To avoid experimental bias, donors of different ages were distributed randomly across sequencing lanes. To track age-related changes in TCR beta repertoire diversity, the study relied on deep sequencing normalized with unique cDNA molecular identifiers. Findings and caveats that apply to the study as a whole: Compared with the aged group, more naive CD4+ T cells, fewer expanded clones and increased TCR diversity were shown by the long-lived group, suggesting age selection. Observed TCR beta diversity correlated strongly with the percentage of naive T cells measured by flow cytometry. Estimates of total diversity based on one million sequenced T cells were considered lower bounds and underestimates. As age increased, observed TCR beta diversity per million T cells dropped in a roughly linear way, and a significant reduction was already evident by age roughly 40. The CMV infection status of donors was not known, potentially confounding age-related changes in expanded clonotypes. Because profiling used bulk unsorted PBMCs, naive and antigen-experienced compartments could not be compared conclusively.

There are a few counts of this clonotype. This receptor's antigen is unknown. No base qualities exist here, and no much larger clone lies one base off it. Donors were around 37 systemically healthy Caucasian individuals from Russia aged 6 to 90 years. Each donor gave roughly 11 milliliters of peripheral blood, drawn into EDTA-treated Vacutainer tubes. Ficoll-Paque density-gradient centrifugation was used to isolate PBMCs, with at least 6.5 million per sample. Trizol reagent was used to extract total RNA from PBMCs, with at least 5.5 micrograms per sample. For every donor, an aliquot of PBMCs went through flow cytometry to measure the percentages of naive CD45RAhigh/CD27high T cells. Library preparation used 5' RACE. Sequencing was performed on an Illumina HiSeq 2500. A second PCR of roughly 7 to 12 cycles was performed with a sample-barcoded 5' primer and a J-beta primer mix. A template-switch 5' adaptor carrying 12 random nucleotides introduced a unique molecular identifier onto each TCR beta cDNA molecule. Each sample yielded at least 2.5 million CDR3-containing paired-end reads. The Mint cDNA synthesis kit, primed by a TRBC-specific oligonucleotide, was used to synthesize first-strand cDNA from all RNA. Following uracil-DNA glycosylase treatment, a first 18-cycle PCR with universal primers M1SS and BC2_uni_R was performed on all cDNA. In the original analysis: For normalization, 1 million high-quality reads were randomly selected from each sample, with every read carrying a distinct molecular identifier. Instead of being binned into consensus sequences, reads that shared molecular identifiers were thrown out. MiTCR, with a Q25 quality threshold and the strictest error-elimination algorithm, was used for CDR3 identification, clonotype clustering and error correction. A nonparametric unseen species model with Euler transformation was used to estimate a lower bound on total TCR beta diversity. The public reads were reanalyzed by TCRdb: fastp trimming at Q25, MiXCR alignment, in-frame beta chains only. Entries are consolidated by CDR3 protein sequence, retaining the most common genes and DNA. TCRdb's processing, not the authors' own work, is the source of the V and J calls. Counted in this sample were fewer than 2,000,000 distinct CDR3 sequences; about 31% of them appeared once. The leading ten clones occupy about 11% of the sample.

Sequencing was performed on blood. The TCR was taken from a woman aged 25 to 39 in good health.

The nucleotide sequence is TGTGCCAGCAGCAAAGAAATGGGCTATGGCTACACCTTC. The resulting protein is CASSKEMGYGYTF. In this chain, TRBV7-2 is recombined with TRBJ1-2, with no reliable assignment of the D segment. The germline V gene provides CDR1 SGHTA and CDR2 FQGNSA. V lost 5 bases and J lost 4 bases; the stretch between them is 11 bases long. The CDR3 spans 13 residues, from the cysteine through the phenylalanine. The CDR3 DNA has 39 bases and is translated from base 1. This CDR3, with the reference TRBV7-2 and TRBJ1-2 proteins standing in past its ends, gives the full variable domain GAGVSQSPSNKVTEKGKDVELRCDPISGHTALYWYRQSLGQGLEFLIYFQGNSAPDKSGLPSDRFSAERTGGSVSTLTIQRTQQEDSAVYLCASSKEMGYGYTFGSGTRLTVV.